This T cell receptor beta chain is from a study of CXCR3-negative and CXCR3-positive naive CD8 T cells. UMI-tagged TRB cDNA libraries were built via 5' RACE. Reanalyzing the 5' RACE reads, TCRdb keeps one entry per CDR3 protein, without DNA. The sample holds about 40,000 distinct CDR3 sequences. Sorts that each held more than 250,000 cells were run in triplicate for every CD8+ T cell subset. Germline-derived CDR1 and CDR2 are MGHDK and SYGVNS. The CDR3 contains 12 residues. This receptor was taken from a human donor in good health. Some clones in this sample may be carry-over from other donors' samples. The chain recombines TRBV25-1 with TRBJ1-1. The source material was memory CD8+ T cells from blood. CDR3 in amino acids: CASRPMGTEAFF.